The 20 T cell receptor beta chains listed next were all sequenced from one sample in a study of shared clonotypes between healthy human individuals. The repertoire was sequenced with immunoSEQ multiplex PCR; TCRdb's copy has only in-frame clones and lacks some. The data show over a million clones, with 98% seen just once and 0.36% held by the top ten. The sequencing sample was made of naive CD4+ T cells sorted from blood. Sample subset: CD45RA+ positively selected. These receptors were obtained from a man aged 25-45 years in good health.

In this sample, this clone turned up once. This chain joins TRBV25-1 and TRBJ2-1; 8 bases are a match to TRBD1. V trimming: 8 bases; J trimming: 5 bases; junction bases outside the gene matches: 8. This CDR3 comprises 14 residues. CDR1 is MGHDK and CDR2 is SYGVNS in the germline V gene. The chain's CDR3 is CASSGTGSNNEQFF. In nucleotides, the CDR3 is TGTGCCAGCTCGGGGACAGGCTCTAACAATGAGCAGTTCTTC.

The rearrangement links TRBV7-9 to TRBJ2-3; D ambiguous. The germline CDR1 and CDR2 sequences are SEHNR and FQNEAQ (reference sequence). Trimming removed 4 bases from V and 4 bases from J, with 15 bases in between. The CDR3 has 15 residues. The CDR3 is CASSSLVGVADTQYF. Written as DNA, the CDR3 is TGTGCCAGCAGCTCCCTTGTTGGGGTGGCAGATACGCAGTATTTT.

This chain links TRBV5-5 with TRBJ2-7; perhaps TRBD2 as D (5 bases). V lost 4 bases, J lost 3 bases, and 14 bases lay in between. The CDR3 runs 14 residues. The V gene's germline CDR1 is SGHKS and CDR2 YYEKEE (reference sequence). DNA for the CDR3: TGTGCCAGCAGCAGCAACGGACTCGACTACGAGCAGTACTTC. Translation: CASSSNGLDYEQYF.

The table lists this clone with a count of one. This chain uses TRBV2 with TRBJ1-1; D is possibly TRBD1 (5 bases). From germline, CDR1 is SNHLY and CDR2 FYNNEI. Trimming removed 2 bases from V and 1 base from J, with 8 bases in between. The CDR3 consists of 14 residues. CDR3 region: CASSEQGSNTEAFF. In DNA, the CDR3 is TGTGCCAGCAGTGAACAGGGTTCGAACACTGAAGCTTTCTTT.

This rearrangement joins TRBV13 to TRBJ2-6; D is uncertain. There are 13 residues in the CDR3. The V gene's germline CDR1 is PRHDT and CDR2 FYEKMQ (reference sequence). V dropped 4 bases and J dropped 0 bases, with 1 base sitting between them. The CDR3 DNA sequence: TGTGCCAGCAGCTACTCTGGGGCCAACGTCCTGACTTTC. This encodes CASSYSGANVLTF.

V and J are TRBV7-9 and TRBJ1-2, with TRBD1 as a possible D gene (5 bases). This CDR3 is 14 amino acids long. Germline CDR1 is SEHNR and CDR2 is FQNEAQ (reference sequence). V lost 1 base and J 3 bases, leaving 9 bases between the germline ends. CDR3 region: CASSLGGTDYGYTF. The DNA of the CDR3 is TGTGCCAGCAGCTTAGGTGGGACGGACTATGGCTACACCTTC.

The chain joins TRBV7-9 to TRBJ1-1; the match to TRBD1 covers 10 bases. Germline V gives CDR1 SEHNR, CDR2 FQNEAQ (reference sequence). J gave up 1 base and V 4 bases, and 12 bases lay outside the gene matches. The CDR3 is 18 amino acids. Here the CDR3 reads CASSSTDTGTGENTEAFF. The CDR3 DNA reads TGTGCCAGCAGCTCTACGGATACAGGGACAGGGGAGAACACTGAAGCTTTCTTT.

The chain combines TRBV28 with TRBJ2-1; 7 nucleotides match TRBD1. CDR3 length: 13 amino acids. The trim removed 5 bases at V and 8 bases at J, leaving 6 bases unmatched. The germline gives CDR1 MDHEN, CDR2 SYDVKM. CDR3: CASSKLQGHEQFF. The CDR3 region has the DNA TGTGCCAGCAGTAAATTACAGGGGCATGAGCAGTTCTTC.

J is TRBJ2-7 and V is TRBV12-2; TRBD1, as called in the table, went unchecked against the DNA. TRBV12-2 is a recognized pseudogene. The CDR3 length is 20 residues. In nucleotides, the CDR3 is TGTGCAAGTCGGCCATTCCGGGACCAGGGGGTATGGGTTCTTTCCTACGAGCAGTACTTC. It specifies CASRPFRDQGVWVLSYEQYF.

This chain links TRBV2 with TRBJ2-7; 9 bases align to TRBD1. This CDR3 is 13 amino acids long. Trimming cost V 5 bases and J 2 bases; bases outside gene matches: 1. Per the germline V gene, CDR1 is SNHLY and CDR2 is FYNNEI. CDR3 coding DNA: TGTGCCAGCAGTTGGGACAGGGCCTACGAGCAGTACTTC. Translating it yields CASSWDRAYEQYF. Filled out from reference TRBV2 and TRBJ2-7, the complete variable domain reads EPEVTQTPSHQVTQMGQEVILRCVPISNHLYFYWYRQILGQKVEFLVSFYNNEISEKSEIFDDQFSVERPDGSNFTLKIRSTKLEDSAMYFCASSWDRAYEQYFGPGTRLTVT.

The J gene is TRBJ1-2, the V gene TRBV7-9; D is unresolved. The CDR3 totals 12 residues. Per the germline V gene, CDR1 is SEHNR and CDR2 is FQNEAQ (reference sequence). V was pared by 5 bases and J by 5 bases, with 9 bases between. The chain's CDR3 is CASSPEPYGYTF. The CDR3 DNA reads TGTGCCAGCAGCCCCGAGCCTTATGGCTACACCTTC.

DNA of the CDR3: TGTGCCAGCAGTTACTTAGGATGGGAGCTGTTTTTT. Encoded protein: CASSYLGWELFF. This rearrangement joins TRBV6-6 to TRBJ2-2; D gene unclear. The CDR3 is 12 residues long. Trimming cost V 1 base and J 9 bases, with 6 bases left between them. Germline CDR1 MNHNY, CDR2 SVGAGI (reference sequence).

The V and J genes are TRBV29-1 and TRBJ1-2, with no clear D. This CDR3 contains 12 residues. V was shortened by 3 bases and J by 6 bases, with 11 bases between the two germline ends. Germline loops: CDR1 SQVTM, CDR2 ANQGSEA. CDR3 loop: CSVEGNADGYTF. CDR3 DNA: TGCAGCGTTGAGGGCAATGCAGATGGCTACACCTTC.

In the case of this clone: In the same sample, other DNA sequences code for this CDR3. The chain is built from TRBV30 and TRBJ2-7; D is perhaps TRBD2 (6 bases). Trimming shortened V by 3 bases and J by 3 bases, and 9 bases separated the two germline ends. This CDR3 has 12 residues. Germline V CDR1 and CDR2: GTSNPN, SVGIG (reference sequence). The CDR3 sequence is CAWSAGGYEQYF. CDR3 bases: TGTGCCTGGAGCGCCGGGGGCTACGAGCAGTACTTC.

The V call is TRBV7-8, the J call TRBJ2-1, with no clear D. The CDR3 is 13 amino acids. V gave up 6 bases and J gave up 4 bases, with 10 bases separating them. CDR1 and CDR2 (germline): SGHVS, FQNEAQ. The CDR3 loop is CASRPASYNEQFF. CDR3 coding DNA: TGTGCCAGCAGACCCGCGAGTTACAATGAGCAGTTCTTC.

V usage is TRBV28 and J usage is TRBJ1-5; possibly TRBD1 for D (5 bases). The V end was cut by 3 bases, the J end by 8 bases, with 20 bases between. The CDR3 extends over 16 amino acids. Germline CDR1 reads MDHEN; CDR2 reads SYDVKM. Written as DNA, the CDR3 is TGTGCCAGCAGTTTCCCCTCTTCGGGCGGGGGGGAGCCCCAGCATTTT. This encodes CASSFPSSGGGEPQHF. Based on the CDR3 plus reference TRBV28 and TRBJ1-5, the full variable domain is DVKVTQSSRYLVKRTGEKVFLECVQDMDHENMFWYRQDPGLGLRLIYFSYDVKMKEKGDIPEGYSVSREKKERFSLILESASTNQTSMYLCASSFPSSGGGEPQHFGDGTRLSIL.

In DNA form, the CDR3 reads TGTGCCAGCAGTCTCGGGACAAGGACTTCTGGCAAAAACATTCAGTACTTC. This sequence encodes CASSLGTRTSGKNIQYF. This rearrangement joins TRBV27 to TRBJ2-4; a weak D match, TRBD1 (6 bases). The length of the CDR3 is 17 residues. Germline V gene data show CDR1 as MNHEY and CDR2 as SMNVEV (reference sequence). Trimming left V 5 bases short and J 3 bases short, with 20 bases between.

The gene calls are TRBV7-9 and TRBJ2-1; D gene uncertain. Trimming took 2 bases from V and 7 from J, leaving 18 bases between them. The CDR3 extends over 16 amino acids. Germline V CDR1 and CDR2: SEHNR, FQNEAQ (reference sequence). CDR3 nucleotide sequence: TGTGCCAGCAGCTTAACGAGTTCTTTGGTCAGTAATGAGCAGTTCTTC. Its protein product is CASSLTSSLVSNEQFF.

The genes are TRBV27 and TRBJ2-7; D gene ambiguous. Trimming took 0 bases from V and 2 from J, leaving 5 bases between them. Germline V CDR1 and CDR2: MNHEY, SMNVEV (reference sequence). The CDR3 has 13 residues. The CDR3, as DNA: TGTGCCAGCAGTTTATCCCTTACCTACGAGCAGTACTTC. Amino acid sequence: CASSLSLTYEQYF.

The gene calls are TRBV28 and TRBJ2-3, with TRBD2 matching 9 bases. After removal of 6 bases from V and 5 bases from J, the junction contained 18 bases not matched to a gene. This CDR3 spans 18 amino acids. Germline V gene lookup returns CDR1 MDHEN and CDR2 SYDVKM. CDR3 amino acids: CASSSSGEGLALGDTQYF. The CDR3 DNA is TGTGCCAGCAGCTCGAGTGGGGAGGGACTAGCCCTCGGAGATACGCAGTATTTT.